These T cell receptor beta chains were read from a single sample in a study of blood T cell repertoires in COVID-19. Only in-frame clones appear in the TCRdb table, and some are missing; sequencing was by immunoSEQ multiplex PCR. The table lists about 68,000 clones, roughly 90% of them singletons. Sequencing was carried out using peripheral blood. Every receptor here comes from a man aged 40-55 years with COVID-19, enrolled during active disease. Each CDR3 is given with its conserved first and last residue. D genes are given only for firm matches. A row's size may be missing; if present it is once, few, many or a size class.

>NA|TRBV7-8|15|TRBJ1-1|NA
TGTGCCAGCAGCAAAGGCGGGGGGGCGAACACTGAAGCTTTCTTT
CASSKGGGANTEAFF
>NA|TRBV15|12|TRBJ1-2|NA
TGTGCCACCAGCAGGGTTGCGGGATCGGGTACCTTC
CATSRVAGSGTF
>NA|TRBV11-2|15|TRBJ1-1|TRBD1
TGTGCCAGCAGCGTGAGGGGGCGCATGGGTACTGAAGCTTTCTTT
CASSVRGRMGTEAFF
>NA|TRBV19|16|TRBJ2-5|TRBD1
TGTGCCAGAGGGACAGGGGGTTGGAAGTACCAAGAGACCCAGTACTTC
CARGTGGWKYQETQYF
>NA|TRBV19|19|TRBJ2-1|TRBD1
TGTGCCAGTAGTATGGAAACCGGGACAGGTTCCGTAGGCTACAATGAGCAGTTCTTC
CASSMETGTGSVGYNEQFF
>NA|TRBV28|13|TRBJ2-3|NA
TGTGCCAGCATCGGGGGTCTTACAGATACGCAGTATTTT
CASIGGLTDTQYF
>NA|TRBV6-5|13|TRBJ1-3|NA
TGTGCCAGCAGGGACAGTTCTGGAAACACCATATATTTT
CASRDSSGNTIYF
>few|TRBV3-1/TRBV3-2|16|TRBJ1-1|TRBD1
TGTGCCAGCAGCCAACGCCCGGGACAGGGGAACACTGAAGCTTTCTTT
CASSQRPGQGNTEAFF
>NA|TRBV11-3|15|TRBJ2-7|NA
TGTGCCAGCAGCCTTGACAGTGGAAGCTCCTACGAGCAGTACTTC
CASSLDSGSSYEQYF
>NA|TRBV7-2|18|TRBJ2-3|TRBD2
TGTGCCAGCAGCTTATTTGCGCGGGGGGGCCAGGGGTCAGATACGCAGTATTTT
CASSLFARGGQGSDTQYF
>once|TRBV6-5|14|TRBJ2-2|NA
TGTGCCAGCCACCTCCACACGAACACCGGGGAGCTGTTTTTT
CASHLHTNTGELFF
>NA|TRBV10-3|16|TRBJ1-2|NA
TGTGCCATCAGAGGTACGGCAAAAGACGGAAGGGGAGGCTACACCTTC
CAIRGTAKDGRGGYTF
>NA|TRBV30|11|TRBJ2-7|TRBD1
TGTGCCTTCGGGACAGCCTACGAGCAGTACTTC
CAFGTAYEQYF
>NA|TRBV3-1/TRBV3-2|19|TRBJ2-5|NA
TGTGCCAGCAGCCAAGTATCCTTCGTCCAACAGGGTTTGGGGGAGACCCAGTACTTC
CASSQVSFVQQGLGETQYF
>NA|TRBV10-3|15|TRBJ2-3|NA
TGTGCCATCAGTCCTTTAGCGGACCACACAGATACGCAGTATTTT
CAISPLADHTDTQYF
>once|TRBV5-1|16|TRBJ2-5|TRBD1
TGCGCCAGCAGCCGACAGGGACAGGGGGGACCAGAGACCCAGTACTTC
CASSRQGQGGPETQYF
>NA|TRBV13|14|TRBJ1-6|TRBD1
TGTGCCAGCAGCAGAGGGACAGATAATTCACCCCTCCACTTT
CASSRGTDNSPLHF
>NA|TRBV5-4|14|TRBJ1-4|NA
TGTGCCAGCAGCTTGGCAGGGACTAATGAAAAACTGTTTTTT
CASSLAGTNEKLFF
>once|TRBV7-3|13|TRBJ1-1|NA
TGTGCCAGCAGCTTACAGGGGTACACTGAAGCTTTCTTT
CASSLQGYTEAFF
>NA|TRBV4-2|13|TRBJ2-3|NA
TGTGCCAGCAGCCAAGCATACAGAGATACGCAGTATTTT
CASSQAYRDTQYF
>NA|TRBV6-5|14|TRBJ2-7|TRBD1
TGTGCCAGCAGTCGGGGACAGGGTTCCTACGAGCAGTACTTC
CASSRGQGSYEQYF
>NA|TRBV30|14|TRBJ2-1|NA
TGTGCCTGGAGTGTGGGGGGGCATTACAATGAGCAGTTCTTC
CAWSVGGHYNEQFF
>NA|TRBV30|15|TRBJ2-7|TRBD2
TGTGCCTGGAAACCCCCTAGCGGGACCGACTACGAGCAGTACTTC
CAWKPPSGTDYEQYF
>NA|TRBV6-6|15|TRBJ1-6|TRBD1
TGTGCCAGCAGTACGACAGGGACTTCTAATTCACCCCTCCACTTT
CASSTTGTSNSPLHF
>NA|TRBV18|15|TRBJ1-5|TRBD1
TGTGCCAGCTCACCACGACAGGGGGTGGATCAGCCCCAGCATTTT
CASSPRQGVDQPQHF
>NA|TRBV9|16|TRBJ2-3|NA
TGTGCCAGCAGCGTAGCCCGACTCGGGGGTTCGGATACGCAGTATTTT
CASSVARLGGSDTQYF
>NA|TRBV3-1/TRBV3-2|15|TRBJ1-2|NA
TGTGCCAGCAGCCAAGCCCCCGGGCAGGGCCATGGCTACACCTTC
CASSQAPGQGHGYTF
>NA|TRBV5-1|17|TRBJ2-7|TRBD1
TGCGCCAGCAGCTTGGCGAGGGACAGGGCAGGATCCTACGAGCAGTACTTC
CASSLARDRAGSYEQYF
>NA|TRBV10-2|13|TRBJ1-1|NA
TGCGCCAGCAGTGAGACGGTGAACACTGAAGCTTTCTTT
CASSETVNTEAFF
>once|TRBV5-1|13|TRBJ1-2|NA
TGCGCCAGCAGCCTACAGGAGTTCTATGGCTACACCTTC
CASSLQEFYGYTF
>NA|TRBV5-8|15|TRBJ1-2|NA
TGTGCCAGCAGCTTAACGGGGGGGGATAACTATGGCTACACCTTC
CASSLTGGDNYGYTF
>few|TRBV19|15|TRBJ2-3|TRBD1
TGTGCCAGTAGTGCAGGACAGGGGGTTTGGGATACGCAGTATTTT
CASSAGQGVWDTQYF
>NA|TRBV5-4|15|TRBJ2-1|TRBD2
TGTGCCAGCAGCCGGGTAGCGGGGGGGCGAGATGAGCAGTTCTTC
CASSRVAGGRDEQFF
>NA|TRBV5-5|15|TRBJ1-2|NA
TGTGCCAGCAGCATGGACCCCGGGGTCCTCTATGGCTACACCTTC
CASSMDPGVLYGYTF
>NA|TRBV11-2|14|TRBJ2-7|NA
TGTGCCAGCAGTTTGGGCAGGGTTATCTACGAGCAGTACTTC
CASSLGRVIYEQYF
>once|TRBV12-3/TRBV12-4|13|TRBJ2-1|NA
TGTGCCAGCAGTTTAGCGGAGTACAATGAGCAGTTCTTC
CASSLAEYNEQFF
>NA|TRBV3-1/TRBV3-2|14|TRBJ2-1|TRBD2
TGTGCCAGCAGCGGGACTAGCGGGGGTTATGAGCAGTTCTTC
CASSGTSGGYEQFF
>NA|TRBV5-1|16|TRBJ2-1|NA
TGCGCCAGCAGGCCAGGATCTCGAGTCACCTACAATGAGCAGTTCTTC
CASRPGSRVTYNEQFF
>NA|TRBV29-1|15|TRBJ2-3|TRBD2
TGCAGCGTTGGTATACTAGCGGGGCAAAGGGATACGCAGTATTTT
CSVGILAGQRDTQYF
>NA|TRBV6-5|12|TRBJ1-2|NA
TGTGCCAGCAGTGACTCGACTGATGGCTACACCTTC
CASSDSTDGYTF
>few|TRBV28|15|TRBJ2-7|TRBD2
TGTGCCAGCATGGCCAGGACTAGCGGCTCCTACGAGCAGTACTTC
CASMARTSGSYEQYF
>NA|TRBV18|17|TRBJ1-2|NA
TGTGCCAGCTCACCACAAGAAACTTCGGGAGCTAACTATGGCTACACCTTC
CASSPQETSGANYGYTF
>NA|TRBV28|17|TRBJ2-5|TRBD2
TGTGCCAGCAGTCTCGGGACTAGCGGGGGGCCGGGTGAGACCCAGTACTTC
CASSLGTSGGPGETQYF
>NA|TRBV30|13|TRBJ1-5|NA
TGTGCCTGGAGTGTAGACGGGTATCAGCCCCAGCATTTT
CAWSVDGYQPQHF
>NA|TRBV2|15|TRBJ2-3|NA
TGTGCCAGCAGTGGCTCTCCCCAGGGGGGAGATACGCAGTATTTT
CASSGSPQGGDTQYF
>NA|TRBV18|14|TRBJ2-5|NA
TGTGCCAGCTCACCACCGAACAAAGAAGAGACCCAGTACTTC
CASSPPNKEETQYF
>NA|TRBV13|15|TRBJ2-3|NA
TGTGCCAGCAGCGATAAACAGGGCGGCACAGATACGCAGTATTTT
CASSDKQGGTDTQYF
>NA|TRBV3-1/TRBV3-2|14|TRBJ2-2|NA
TGTGCCAGCAGCCACATGGGGCTCACCGGGGAGCTGTTTTTT
CASSHMGLTGELFF
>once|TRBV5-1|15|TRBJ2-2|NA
TGCGCCAGCAGCTTGGCGGACTTGAACACCGGGGAGCTGTTTTTT
CASSLADLNTGELFF
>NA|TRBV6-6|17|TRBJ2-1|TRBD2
TGTGCCAGCACTCGAAACCCGCTAGCGGGGGGGGAAAATGAGCAGTTCTTC
CASTRNPLAGGENEQFF
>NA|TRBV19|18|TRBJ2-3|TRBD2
TGTGCCAGTAGTTCCCCGCCGGGACTAGCGGGGTTCACAGATACGCAGTATTTT
CASSSPPGLAGFTDTQYF
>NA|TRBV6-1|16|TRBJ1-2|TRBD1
TGTGCCAGCAGTGAGGAGACAGGGTTGTTTAACTATGGCTACACCTTC
CASSEETGLFNYGYTF
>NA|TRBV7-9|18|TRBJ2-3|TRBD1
TGTGCCAGCAGCTTAAATCTTCATGGGACAGGGGGTTTAGATACGCAGTATTTT
CASSLNLHGTGGLDTQYF
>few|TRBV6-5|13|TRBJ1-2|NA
TGTGCCAGCAGTAGGGCAGGGCTCTATGGCTACACCTTC
CASSRAGLYGYTF
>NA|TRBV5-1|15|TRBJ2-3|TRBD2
TGCGCCAGCAGCTTAGGGTTAGCGGGGACAGATACGCAGTATTTT
CASSLGLAGTDTQYF
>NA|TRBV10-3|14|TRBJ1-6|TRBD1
TGTGCCATCACCGACAGGGTAGCGGAATCACCCCTCCACTTT
CAITDRVAESPLHF